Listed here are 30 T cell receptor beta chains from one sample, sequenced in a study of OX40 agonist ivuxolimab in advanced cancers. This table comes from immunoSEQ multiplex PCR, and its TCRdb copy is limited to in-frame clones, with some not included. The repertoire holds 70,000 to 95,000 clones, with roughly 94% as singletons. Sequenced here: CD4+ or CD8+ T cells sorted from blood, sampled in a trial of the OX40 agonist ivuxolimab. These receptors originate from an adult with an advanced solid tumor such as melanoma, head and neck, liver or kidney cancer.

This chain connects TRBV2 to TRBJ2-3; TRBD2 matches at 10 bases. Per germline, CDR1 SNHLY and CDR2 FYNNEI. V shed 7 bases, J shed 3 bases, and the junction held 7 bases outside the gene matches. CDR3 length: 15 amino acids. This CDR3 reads CASKERGGGTDTQYF. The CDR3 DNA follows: TGTGCCAGCAAGGAGCGGGGGGGCGGAACAGATACGCAGTATTTT.

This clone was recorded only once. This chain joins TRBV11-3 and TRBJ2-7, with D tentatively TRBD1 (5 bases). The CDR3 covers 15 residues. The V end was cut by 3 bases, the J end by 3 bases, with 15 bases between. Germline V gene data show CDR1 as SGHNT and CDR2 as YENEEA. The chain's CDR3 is CASSFSDRLNYEQYF. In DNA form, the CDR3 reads TGTGCCAGCAGCTTTTCAGACAGACTTAACTACGAGCAGTACTTC. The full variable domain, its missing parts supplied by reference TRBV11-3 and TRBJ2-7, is EAGVVQSPRYKIIEKKQPVAFWCNPISGHNTLYWYLQNLGQGPELLIRYENEEAVDDSQLPKDRFSAERLKGVDSTLKIQPAELGDSAVYLCASSFSDRLNYEQYFGPGTRLTVT.

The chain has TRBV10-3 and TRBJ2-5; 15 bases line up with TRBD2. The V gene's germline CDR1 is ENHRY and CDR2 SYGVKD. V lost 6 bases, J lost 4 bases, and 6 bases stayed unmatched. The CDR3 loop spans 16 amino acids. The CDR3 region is CAISGLAGGPGETQYF. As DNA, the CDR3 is TGTGCCATCAGCGGACTAGCGGGAGGGCCAGGAGAGACCCAGTACTTC.

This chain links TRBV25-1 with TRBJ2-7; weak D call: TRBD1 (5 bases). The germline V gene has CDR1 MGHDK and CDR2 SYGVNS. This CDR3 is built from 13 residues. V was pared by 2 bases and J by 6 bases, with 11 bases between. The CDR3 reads CASSEARVGEQYF. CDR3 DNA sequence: TGTGCCAGCAGTGAAGCCAGGGTAGGCGAGCAGTACTTC.

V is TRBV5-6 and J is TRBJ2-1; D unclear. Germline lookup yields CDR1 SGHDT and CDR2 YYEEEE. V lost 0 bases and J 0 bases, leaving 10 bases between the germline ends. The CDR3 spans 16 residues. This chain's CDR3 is CASSLGFKSSYNEQFF. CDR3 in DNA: TGTGCCAGCAGCTTGGGCTTTAAGAGCTCCTACAATGAGCAGTTCTTC. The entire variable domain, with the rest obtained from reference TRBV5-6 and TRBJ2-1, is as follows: DAGVTQSPTHLIKTRGQQVTLRCSPKSGHDTVSWYQQALGQGPQFIFQYYEEEERQRGNFPDRFSGHQFPNYSSELNVNALLLGDSALYLCASSLGFKSSYNEQFFGPGTRLTVL.

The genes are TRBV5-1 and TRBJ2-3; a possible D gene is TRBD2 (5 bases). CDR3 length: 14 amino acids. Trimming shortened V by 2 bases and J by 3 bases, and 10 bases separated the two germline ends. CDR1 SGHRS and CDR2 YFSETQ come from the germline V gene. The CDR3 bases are TGCGCCAGCAGCTTTACCCAGCGGACAGATACGCAGTATTTT. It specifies CASSFTQRTDTQYF.

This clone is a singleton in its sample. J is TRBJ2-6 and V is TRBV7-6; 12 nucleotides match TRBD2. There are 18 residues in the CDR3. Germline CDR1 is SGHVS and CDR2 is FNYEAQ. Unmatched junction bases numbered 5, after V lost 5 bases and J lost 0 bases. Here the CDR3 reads CASSPGLAGSSGANVLTF. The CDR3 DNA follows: TGTGCCAGCAGCCCGGGACTAGCGGGTAGCTCTGGGGCCAACGTCCTGACTTTC.

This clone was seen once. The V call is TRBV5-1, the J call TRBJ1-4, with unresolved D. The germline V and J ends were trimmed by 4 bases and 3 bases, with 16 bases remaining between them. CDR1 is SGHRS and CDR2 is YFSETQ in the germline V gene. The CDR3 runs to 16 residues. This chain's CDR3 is CASSPTPRTSNEKLFF. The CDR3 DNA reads TGCGCCAGCAGCCCGACACCTAGGACGTCTAATGAAAAACTGTTTTTT.

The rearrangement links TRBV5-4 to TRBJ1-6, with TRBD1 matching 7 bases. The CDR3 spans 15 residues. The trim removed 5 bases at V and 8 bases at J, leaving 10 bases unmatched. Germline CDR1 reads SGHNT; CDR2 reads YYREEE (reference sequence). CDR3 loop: CASRPSQGVDSPLHF. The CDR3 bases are TGTGCCAGCAGACCCTCCCAGGGGGTCGATTCACCCCTCCACTTT.

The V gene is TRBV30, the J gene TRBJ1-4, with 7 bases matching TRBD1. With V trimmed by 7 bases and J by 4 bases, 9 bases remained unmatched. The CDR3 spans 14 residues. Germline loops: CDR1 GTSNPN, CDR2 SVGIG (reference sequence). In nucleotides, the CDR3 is TGTGCCTCAGAACTGGGACAGAATAATGAAAAACTGTTTTTT. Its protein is CASELGQNNEKLFF.

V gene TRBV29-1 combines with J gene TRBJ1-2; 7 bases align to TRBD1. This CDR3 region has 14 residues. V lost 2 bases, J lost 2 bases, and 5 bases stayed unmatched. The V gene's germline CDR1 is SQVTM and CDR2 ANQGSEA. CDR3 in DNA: TGCAGCGTTGAAATTAGGGGGCAGAACTATGGCTACACCTTC. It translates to CSVEIRGQNYGYTF.

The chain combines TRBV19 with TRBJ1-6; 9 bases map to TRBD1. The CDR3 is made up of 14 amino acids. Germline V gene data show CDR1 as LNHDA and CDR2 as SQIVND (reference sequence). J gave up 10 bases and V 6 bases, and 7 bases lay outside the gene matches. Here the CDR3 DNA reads TGTGCCAGTAGCCCGGGACAGGGAAACTCACCCCTCCACTTT. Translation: CASSPGQGNSPLHF. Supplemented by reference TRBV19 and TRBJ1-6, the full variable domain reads DGGITQSPKYLFRKEGQNVTLSCEQNLNHDAMYWYRQDPGQGLRLIYYSQIVNDFQKGDIAEGYSVSREKKESFPLTVTSAQKNPTAFYLCASSPGQGNSPLHFGNGTRLTVT.

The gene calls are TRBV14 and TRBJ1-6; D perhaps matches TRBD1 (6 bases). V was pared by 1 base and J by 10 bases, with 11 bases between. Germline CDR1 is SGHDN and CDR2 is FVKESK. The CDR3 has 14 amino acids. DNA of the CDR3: TGTGCCAGCAGCCAAGTCGGGGGGCTGTCACCCCTCCACTTT. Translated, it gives CASSQVGGLSPLHF. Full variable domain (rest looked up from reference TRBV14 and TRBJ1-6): EAGVTQFPSHSVIEKGQTVTLRCDPISGHDNLYWYRRVMGKEIKFLLHFVKESKQDESGMPNNRFLAERTGGTYSTLKVQPAELEDSGVYFCASSQVGGLSPLHFGNGTRLTVT.

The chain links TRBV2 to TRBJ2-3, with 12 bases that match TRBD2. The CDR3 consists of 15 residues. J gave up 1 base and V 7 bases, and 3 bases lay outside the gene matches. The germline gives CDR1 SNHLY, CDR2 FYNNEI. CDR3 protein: CASMRLAGGTDTQYF. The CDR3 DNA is TGTGCCAGCATGAGACTAGCGGGAGGCACAGATACGCAGTATTTT.

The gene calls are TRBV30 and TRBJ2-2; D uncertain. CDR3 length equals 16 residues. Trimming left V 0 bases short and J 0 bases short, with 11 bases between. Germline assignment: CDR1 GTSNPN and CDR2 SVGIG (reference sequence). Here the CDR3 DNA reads TGTGCCTGGAGTGTAAACTCTCTTGCGAACACCGGGGAGCTGTTTTTT. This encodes CAWSVNSLANTGELFF.

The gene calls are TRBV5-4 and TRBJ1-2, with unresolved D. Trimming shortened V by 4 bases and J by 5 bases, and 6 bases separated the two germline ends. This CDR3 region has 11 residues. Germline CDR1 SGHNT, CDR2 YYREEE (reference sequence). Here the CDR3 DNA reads TGTGCCAGCAGCGCAGTTTATGGCTACACCTTC. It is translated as CASSAVYGYTF.

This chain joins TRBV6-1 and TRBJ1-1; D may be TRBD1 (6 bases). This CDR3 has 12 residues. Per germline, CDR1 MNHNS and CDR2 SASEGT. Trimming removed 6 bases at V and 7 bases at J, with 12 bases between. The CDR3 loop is CASSLGQREAFF. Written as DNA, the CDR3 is TGTGCCAGCAGCCTAGGACAGCGTGAAGCTTTCTTT.

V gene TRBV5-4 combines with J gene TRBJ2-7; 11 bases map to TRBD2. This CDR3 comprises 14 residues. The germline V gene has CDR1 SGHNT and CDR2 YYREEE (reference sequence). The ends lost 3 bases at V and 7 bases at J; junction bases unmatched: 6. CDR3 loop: CASSSGLAGREQYF. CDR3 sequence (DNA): TGTGCCAGCAGCTCCGGACTAGCGGGTCGGGAGCAGTACTTC.

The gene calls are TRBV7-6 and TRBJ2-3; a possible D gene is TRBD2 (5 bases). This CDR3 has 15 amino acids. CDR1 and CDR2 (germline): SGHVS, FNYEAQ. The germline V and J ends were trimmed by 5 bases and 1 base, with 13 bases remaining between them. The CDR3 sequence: CASSPLGSGTDTQYF. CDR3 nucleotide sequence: TGTGCCAGCAGCCCCCTGGGTAGCGGCACAGATACGCAGTATTTT. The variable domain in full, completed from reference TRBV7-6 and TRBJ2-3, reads GAGVSQSPRYKVTKRGQDVALRCDPISGHVSLYWYRQALGQGPEFLTYFNYEAQQDKSGLPNDRFSAERPEGSISTLTIQRTEQRDSAMYRCASSPLGSGTDTQYFGPGTRLTVL.

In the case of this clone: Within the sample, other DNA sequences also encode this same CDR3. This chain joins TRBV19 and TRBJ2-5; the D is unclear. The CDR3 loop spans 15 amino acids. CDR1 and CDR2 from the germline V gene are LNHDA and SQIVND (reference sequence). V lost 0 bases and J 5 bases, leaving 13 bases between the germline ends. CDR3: CASSIEAGRGETQYF. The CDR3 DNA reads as TGTGCCAGTAGTATAGAGGCAGGACGAGGTGAGACCCAGTACTTC.

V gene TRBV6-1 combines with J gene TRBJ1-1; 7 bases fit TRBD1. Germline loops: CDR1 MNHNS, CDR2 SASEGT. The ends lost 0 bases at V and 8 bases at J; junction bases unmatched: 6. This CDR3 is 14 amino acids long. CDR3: CASSEAKGAREAFF. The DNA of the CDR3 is TGTGCCAGCAGTGAAGCGAAGGGGGCGCGGGAAGCTTTCTTT.

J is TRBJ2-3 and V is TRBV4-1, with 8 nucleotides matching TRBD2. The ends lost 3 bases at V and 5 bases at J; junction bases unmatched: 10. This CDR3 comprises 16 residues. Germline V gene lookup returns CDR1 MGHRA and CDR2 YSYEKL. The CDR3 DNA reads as TGCGCCAGCAGCCACACTCCGGGACTAGTAGGAGATACGCAGTATTTT. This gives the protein CASSHTPGLVGDTQYF.

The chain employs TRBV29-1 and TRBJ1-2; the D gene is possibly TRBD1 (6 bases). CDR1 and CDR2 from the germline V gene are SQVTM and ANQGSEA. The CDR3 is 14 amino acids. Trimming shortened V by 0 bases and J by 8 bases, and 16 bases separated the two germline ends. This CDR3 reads CSVEDFGRGGGYTF. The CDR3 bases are TGCAGCGTTGAAGATTTCGGCAGGGGAGGCGGCTACACCTTC.

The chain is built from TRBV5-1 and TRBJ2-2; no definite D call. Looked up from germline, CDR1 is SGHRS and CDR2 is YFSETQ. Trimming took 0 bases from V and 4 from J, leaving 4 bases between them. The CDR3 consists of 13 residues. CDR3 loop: CASSLGGTGELFF. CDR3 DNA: TGCGCCAGCAGCTTGGGGGGCACCGGGGAGCTGTTTTTT.

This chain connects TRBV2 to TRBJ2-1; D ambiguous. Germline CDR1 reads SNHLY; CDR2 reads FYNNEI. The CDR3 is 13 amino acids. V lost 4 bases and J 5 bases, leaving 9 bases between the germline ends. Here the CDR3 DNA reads TGTGCCAGCAGTGGCACACCGGACAATGAGCAGTTCTTC. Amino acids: CASSGTPDNEQFF.

The CDR3 reads CASTAVSYEQYF. DNA for the CDR3: TGTGCCAGCACAGCGGTCTCCTACGAGCAGTACTTC. The chain employs TRBV2 and TRBJ2-7, with D perhaps matching TRBD2 (5 bases). This CDR3 region has 12 residues. Trimming took off 7 bases at V and 0 bases at J, with 7 bases between the two ends. The germline V gene has CDR1 SNHLY and CDR2 FYNNEI.

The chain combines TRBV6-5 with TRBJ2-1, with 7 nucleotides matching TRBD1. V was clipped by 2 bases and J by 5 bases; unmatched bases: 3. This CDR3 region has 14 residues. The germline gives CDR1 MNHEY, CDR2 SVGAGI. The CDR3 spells CASSYVGTDNEQFF. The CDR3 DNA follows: TGTGCCAGCAGTTACGTTGGGACAGACAATGAGCAGTTCTTC.

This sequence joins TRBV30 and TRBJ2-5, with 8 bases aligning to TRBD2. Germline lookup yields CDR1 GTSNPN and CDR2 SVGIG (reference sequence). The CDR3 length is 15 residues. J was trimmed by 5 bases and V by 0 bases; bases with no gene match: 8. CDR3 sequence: CAWSVNGGARETQYF. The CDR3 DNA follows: TGTGCCTGGAGTGTAAACGGGGGGGCCCGGGAGACCCAGTACTTC. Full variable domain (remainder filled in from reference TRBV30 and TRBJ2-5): SQTIHQWPATLVQPVGSPLSLECTVEGTSNPNLYWYRQAAGRGLQLLFYSVGIGQISSEVPQNLSASRPQDRQFILSSKKLLLSDSGFYLCAWSVNGGARETQYFGPGTRLLVL.

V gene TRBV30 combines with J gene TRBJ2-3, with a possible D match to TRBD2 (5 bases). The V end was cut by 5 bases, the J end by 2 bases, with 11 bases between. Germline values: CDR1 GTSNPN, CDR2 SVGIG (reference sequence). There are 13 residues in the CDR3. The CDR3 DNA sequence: TGTGCCTGGGCCCGGACTGACACAGATACGCAGTATTTT. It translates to CAWARTDTDTQYF. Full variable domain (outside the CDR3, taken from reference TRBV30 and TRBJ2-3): SQTIHQWPATLVQPVGSPLSLECTVEGTSNPNLYWYRQAAGRGLQLLFYSVGIGQISSEVPQNLSASRPQDRQFILSSKKLLLSDSGFYLCAWARTDTDTQYFGPGTRLTVL.

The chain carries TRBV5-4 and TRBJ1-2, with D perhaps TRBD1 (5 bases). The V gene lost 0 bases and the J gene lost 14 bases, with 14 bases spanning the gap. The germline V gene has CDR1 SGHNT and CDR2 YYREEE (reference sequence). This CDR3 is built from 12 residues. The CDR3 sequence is CASSLADRPRTF. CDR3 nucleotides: TGTGCCAGCAGCTTGGCCGACAGACCCAGGACCTTC.